Below, 21 T cell receptor beta chains from the same sample are listed, as sequenced in a study of breast tumors, draining lymph nodes, adjacent tissues. TCRdb used MiXCR to reprocess the multiplex PCR reads, holding one entry per CDR3 protein. The sample records some 49,000 distinct CDR3 sequences, 23% being singletons. Sequenced input: breast tumor tissue. The receptors shown here come from a female donor with breast cancer. Some clones in this sample may be carry-over from other donors' samples.

Ten or more counts support this clonotype. The rearrangement links TRBV6-5 to TRBJ2-3; no clear D gene. The V end was cut by 0 bases, the J end by 4 bases, with 8 bases between. This CDR3 is 14 amino acids long. From germline, CDR1 is MNHEY and CDR2 SVGAGI. The CDR3, as DNA: TGTGCCAGCAGTTACTCGATGGTCGCAGATACGCAGTATTTT. Residues: CASSYSMVADTQYF.

This clonotype was counted many times. The chain links TRBV6-1 to TRBJ2-7, with a weak D call TRBD2 (5 bases). The CDR3 is 12 amino acids. V lost 2 bases and J 9 bases, leaving 11 bases between the germline ends. Germline V gene sequence: CDR1 MNHNS, CDR2 SASEGT. The CDR3: CASSEPGSRQYF. The CDR3 DNA reads as TGTGCCAGCAGTGAACCGGGGAGCAGGCAGTACTTC.

Ten or more counts support this clonotype. The chain joins TRBV5-1 to TRBJ1-2, with 12 bases that match TRBD1. The CDR3 runs to 17 residues. Germline V gene data show CDR1 as SGHRS and CDR2 as YFSETQ. The V and J ends lost 1 base and 6 bases, in that order; junction bases with no gene match: 10. CDR3 sequence (DNA): TGCGCCAGCAGCTTGACCGGGACAGGGGGCGAGTTTGATGGCTACACCTTC. It codes for CASSLTGTGGEFDGYTF.

This chain joins TRBV28 and TRBJ2-7; TRBD2 might be the D (6 bases). The CDR3 length is 15 residues. In germline, CDR1 is MDHEN, CDR2 SYDVKM. Trimming removed 7 bases at V and 4 bases at J, with 20 bases between. CDR3 DNA sequence: TGTGCCAGCAACCCGGTGGGGGGAATATCGTACGAGCAGTACTTC. Protein product: CASNPVGGISYEQYF.

Comments on this clonotype: This could be a read error, since a much larger clone is one nucleotide away. The chain combines TRBV7-7 with TRBJ2-3; D is undetermined. The germline CDR1 and CDR2 sequences are SSHAT and FNYEAQ (reference sequence). This CDR3 region has 13 residues. The CDR3: CASSWVVSDTQYF. For the CDR3, the DNA is TGTGCTAGCAGCTGGGTAGTATCAGATACGCAGTATTTT. Combining the CDR3 with reference TRBV7-7 and TRBJ2-3 gives the whole variable domain GAGVSQSPRYKVTKRGQDVTLRCDPISSHATLYWYQQALGQGPEFLTYFNYEAQPDKSGLPSDRFSAERPEGSISTLTIQRTEQRDSAMYRCASSWVVSDTQYFGPGTRLTVL.

A few counts support this clonotype. The rearrangement joins TRBV12-3 or TRBV12-4 to TRBJ1-1; the match to TRBD1 covers 7 bases. The trim removed 3 bases at V and 5 bases at J, leaving 6 bases unmatched. The CDR3 spans 14 residues. The CDR3 protein is CASSFYQGVTEAFF. In DNA, the CDR3 is TGTGCCAGCAGTTTTTATCAGGGGGTAACTGAAGCTTTCTTT.

Comment on this clonotype: At one boundary the junction diverges from the germline segment, which might be a read error. This chain uses TRBV5-8 with TRBJ1-2, with 11 bases aligning to TRBD1. The CDR3 is 15 amino acids. From germline, CDR1 is SGHTS and CDR2 YDEGEE. The CDR3: CASRGPGTGGYGYTF. The CDR3 DNA is TGTGCTAGCAGAGGCCCCGGGACAGGGGGTTATGGCTACACCTTC.

This rearrangement joins TRBV18 to TRBJ2-5, with TRBD2 identical over 14 bases. This CDR3 spans 16 amino acids. The V segment lost 4 bases and the J segment 3 bases; nucleotides outside the gene matches: 4. CDR1 KGHSH and CDR2 LQKENI come from the germline V gene. The CDR3 coding sequence is TGTGCCAGCTCACGAGGACTAGCGGGAGGAAAAGAGACCCAGTACTTC. It translates to CASSRGLAGGKETQYF.

This clonotype was counted many times. The V gene is TRBV2, the J gene TRBJ1-4, with 9 nucleotides matching TRBD1. The germline V gene encodes CDR1 SNHLY and CDR2 FYNNEI. Trimming cost V 6 bases and J 7 bases; bases outside gene matches: 6. The CDR3 length is 14 residues. The CDR3 DNA sequence: TGTGCCAGCAGCGGGACAGGGTACGGTGAAAAACTGTTTTTT. Residues: CASSGTGYGEKLFF. Filled out from reference TRBV2 and TRBJ1-4, the complete variable domain reads EPEVTQTPSHQVTQMGQEVILRCVPISNHLYFYWYRQILGQKVEFLVSFYNNEISEKSEIFDDQFSVERPDGSNFTLKIRSTKLEDSAMYFCASSGTGYGEKLFFGSGTQLSVL.

V gene TRBV28 combines with J gene TRBJ2-1, with 8 positions matching TRBD2. This CDR3 spans 11 amino acids. Germline V gives CDR1 MDHEN, CDR2 SYDVKM. V dropped 5 bases and J dropped 15; count of bases not matched to a gene: 6. This chain's CDR3 is CASSRREGPFF. The CDR3, as DNA: TGTGCCAGCAGTCGCCGGGAGGGCCCGTTCTTC.

The chain couples TRBV7-6 to TRBJ2-7; TRBD1 matches 11 bases. Germline assignment: CDR1 SGHVS and CDR2 FNYEAQ. The CDR3 consists of 15 residues. The V and J ends lost 5 bases and 4 bases, in that order; junction bases with no gene match: 7. In DNA, the CDR3 is TGTGCCAGCAGCCCGCGGACAGGGGGCGGGTACGAGCAGTACTTC. The encoded protein is CASSPRTGGGYEQYF. The whole variable domain, filled in from reference TRBV7-6 and TRBJ2-7, reads GAGVSQSPRYKVTKRGQDVALRCDPISGHVSLYWYRQALGQGPEFLTYFNYEAQQDKSGLPNDRFSAERPEGSISTLTIQRTEQRDSAMYRCASSPRTGGGYEQYFGPGTRLTVT.

This clonotype was counted a few times. This chain connects TRBV10-2 to TRBJ2-3; 14 positions match TRBD2. Germline values: CDR1 WSHSY, CDR2 SAAADI. This CDR3 comprises 18 residues. V dropped 8 bases and J dropped 5; count of bases not matched to a gene: 15. CDR3 sequence: CASEGLAGGGGVVDTQYF. DNA for the CDR3: TGCGCCAGCGAAGGACTAGCGGGAGGTGGAGGAGTAGTAGATACGCAGTATTTT.

This clonotype was recorded many times. The chain has TRBV10-3 and TRBJ2-1; possibly TRBD1 or TRBD2 for D (5 bases each). V was clipped by 6 bases and J by 7 bases, with 13 bases between them. The CDR3 runs 13 residues. Germline V gene data show CDR1 as ENHRY and CDR2 as SYGVKD. CDR3 nucleotide sequence: TGTGCCATCAGGGGGACCGCGGAGAATGAGCAGTTCTTC. Encoded protein: CAIRGTAENEQFF.

The chain is built from TRBV6-5 and TRBJ2-1; 9 bases line up with TRBD2. This CDR3 is 16 amino acids long. Trimming removed 5 bases from V and 2 bases from J; junction bases left unmatched: 7. In germline, CDR1 is MNHEY, CDR2 SVGAGI. The CDR3 DNA reads as TGTGCCAGCAGTCGACTCCTAGCGGGAACCTACAATGAGCAGTTCTTC. This codes for CASSRLLAGTYNEQFF.

With respect to this clonotype: A much bigger clone sits one base away, suggesting this may be a read error. The chain joins TRBV12-3 or TRBV12-4 to TRBJ2-3; tentatively, D is TRBD1 or TRBD2 (6 bases each). V lost 6 bases to trimming and J lost 1 base, with 14 bases between them. The length of the CDR3 is 15 residues. CDR3: CASSVRGRRTDTQYF. For the CDR3, the DNA is TGTGCCAGCAGCGTCCGGGGGCGTCGCACAGATACGCAGTATTTT.

This clonotype has just a few counts. J is TRBJ2-5 and V is TRBV9; 9 bases line up with TRBD2. V lost 4 bases to trimming and J lost 3 bases; unmatched junction nucleotides: 4. The germline CDR1 and CDR2 sequences are SGDLS and YYNGEE. This CDR3 is 14 amino acids long. CDR3 DNA sequence: TGTGCCAGCAGCTTATCTAGCGGGAAAGAGACCCAGTACTTC. It translates to CASSLSSGKETQYF.

This clonotype was seen repeatedly, ten times or more. The V and J genes are TRBV20-1 and TRBJ2-7, with 12 nucleotides matching TRBD2. This CDR3 is 14 amino acids long. The junction had 7 bases not matched to a gene; V was cut back by 4 bases and J by 6 bases. Germline V gene sequence: CDR1 DFQATT, CDR2 SNEGSKA (reference sequence). This CDR3 reads CSAKRLAGVGEQYF. The CDR3 DNA reads TGCAGTGCTAAACGACTAGCGGGAGTAGGCGAGCAGTACTTC.

This clonotype was counted a single time. The chain couples TRBV20-1 to TRBJ2-5, with D possibly being TRBD1 (5 bases). The length of the CDR3 is 15 residues. V shed 3 bases and J shed 5 bases, with 19 bases lying between them. Germline CDR1 reads DFQATT; CDR2 reads SNEGSKA (reference sequence). The CDR3 sequence is CSASWKQGYGETQYF. The CDR3 nucleotides are TGCAGTGCTAGCTGGAAGCAGGGCTATGGTGAGACCCAGTACTTC.

In the case of this clonotype: A much larger clone is a single base away; this may be a read error. The chain is built from TRBV7-9 and TRBJ2-5; possible D gene TRBD2, 6 bases. V lost 5 bases, J lost 0 bases, and 16 bases lay in between. The germline gives CDR1 SEHNR, CDR2 FQNEAQ (reference sequence). The length of the CDR3 is 16 residues. CDR3 sequence: CASSPRENGYQETQYF. The CDR3 DNA reads as TGTGCCAGCAGCCCCCGGGAGAATGGGTACCAAGAGACCCAGTACTTC. The full variable domain, in which reference TRBV7-9 and TRBJ2-5 provide the parts outside the CDR3, is DTGVSQNPRHKITKRGQNVTFRCDPISEHNRLYWYRQTLGQGPEFLTYFQNEAQLEKSRLLSDRFSAERPKGSFSTLEIQRTEQGDSAMYLCASSPRENGYQETQYFGPGTRLLVL.

This clonotype has ten or more counts. The genes are TRBV28 and TRBJ1-5, with a possible D match to TRBD1 (5 bases). The CDR3 is 15 residues long. Germline assignment: CDR1 MDHEN and CDR2 SYDVKM. V was pared by 3 bases and J by 6 bases, with 15 bases between. The CDR3 nucleotides are TGTGCCAGCAGTTTCTCCCAGGGTTGGGTTCAGCCCCAGCATTTT. It yields the protein CASSFSQGWVQPQHF.

This clonotype came up many times. The genes are TRBV5-1 and TRBJ1-2, with 7 positions matching TRBD1. Germline values: CDR1 SGHRS, CDR2 YFSETQ. The CDR3 spans 13 residues. V lost 4 bases and J lost 6; bases outside the gene matches: 6. The CDR3 region is CASSTPGGDGYTF. In nucleotides, the CDR3 is TGCGCCAGCAGCACCCCAGGGGGGGATGGCTACACCTTC.